One T cell receptor beta chain is described in this entry. Its antigen remains unidentified. The authors made TCR beta cDNA libraries by 5'RACE template switching. This switching added a universal primer site and UMIs. TCRdb re-called the 5' RACE reads; one entry per CDR3 protein, DNA not given. This sample's clone table lists about 380,000 distinct CDR3 sequences. Germline V gene lookup returns CDR1 MNHEY and CDR2 SVGAGI. CDR3 length: 17 amino acids. The sample belongs to a study of T cells expressing NK-cell markers. Study background: Researchers got TCR beta repertoires out of sorted CD3+CD56+NKG2C+, CD3+CD56+NKG2C- and CD3+CD56-NKG2C+ T cells.

Broader study findings: Each of six donors carried dominant NKG2C+ clonotypes accounting for about 1.0-8% of CD8+ T cells. In several donors, dominant clonotypes made up about 28.3-65% of CD3+CD56-NKG2C+ cells.

The gene calls are TRBV6-5 and TRBJ1-5. The sample comprised blood T cells: a sorted CD56 or NKG2C T cell subset, CD4+ or CD8+ T cells, or bulk PBMC T cells (not recorded which). The TCR sequence derives from a man aged 18-69 years in good health. CDR3 sequence reads: CASSHSASISSNQPQHF.